The entry that follows covers one T cell receptor (beta chain) sequence. Its antigen is unknown. The missing CDR3 end, 3 residues past where the read stops, is filled in from the germline J gene. Only in-frame clones appear in the TCRdb table, and some are missing; sequencing was by immunoSEQ multiplex PCR. There are about 20,000 clones in the sample, with roughly an eighth held by the top ten. The CDR3 has 14 residues. Germline values: CDR1 GTSNPN, CDR2 SVGIG (reference sequence). Trimming took 2 bases from V and 1 from J; bases not matched to a gene: 3. The data belong to a study of T cells in women clearing cervical HPV infection. Study as a whole: Case blood drawn at lesion detection; control blood after infection cleared.

General study points: TRBV6-7 relative abundance averaged roughly 0.099% in cases and about 0.17% in controls. Timing of associations relative to infection is unclear; T-cell subsets were not isolated.

The J gene is TRBJ2-3, the V gene TRBV30, with 7 bases lining up with TRBD2. Sequenced material: blood buffy coat. The TCR originated in a woman between 18 and 69 years old with a cervical HPV16 infection that either progressed to CIN3+ or cleared (not recorded which). The CDR3 reads CAWSMGGGTDTQYF. CDR3 DNA, as far as it was read: TGTGCCTGGAGTATGGGGGGGGGCACAGATACG.